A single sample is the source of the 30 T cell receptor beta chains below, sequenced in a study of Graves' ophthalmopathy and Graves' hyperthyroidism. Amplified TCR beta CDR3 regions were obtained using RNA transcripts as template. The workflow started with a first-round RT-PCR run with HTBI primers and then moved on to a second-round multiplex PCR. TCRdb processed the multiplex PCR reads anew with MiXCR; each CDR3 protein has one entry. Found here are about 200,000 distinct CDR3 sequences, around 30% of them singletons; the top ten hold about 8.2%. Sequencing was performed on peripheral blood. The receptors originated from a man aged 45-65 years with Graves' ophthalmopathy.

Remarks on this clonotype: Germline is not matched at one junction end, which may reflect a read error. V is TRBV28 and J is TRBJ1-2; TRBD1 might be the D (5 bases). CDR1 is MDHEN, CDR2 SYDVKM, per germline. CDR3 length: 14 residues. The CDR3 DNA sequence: TGTGCCATCCCGAGGGGCGGCTCTGGCTATAGCTACACCTTC. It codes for CAIPRGGSGYSYTF.

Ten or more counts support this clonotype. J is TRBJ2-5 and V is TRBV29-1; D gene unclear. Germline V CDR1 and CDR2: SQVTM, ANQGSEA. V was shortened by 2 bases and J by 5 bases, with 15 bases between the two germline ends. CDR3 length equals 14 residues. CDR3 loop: CSVERPRSRETQYF. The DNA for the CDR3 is TGCAGCGTTGAAAGACCCAGGTCCCGGGAGACCCAGTACTTC.

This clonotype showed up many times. The CDR3 sequence: CATSDFRDPSSDTQYF. CDR3 bases: TGTGCCACCAGTGATTTCCGGGACCCATCATCAGATACGCAGTATTTT. This chain uses TRBV24-1 with TRBJ2-3; D may be TRBD1 or TRBD2 (5 bases each). The CDR3 runs to 16 residues. The V and J ends lost 1 base and 4 bases respectively, with 14 bases between them. From germline, CDR1 is KGHDR and CDR2 SFDVKD.

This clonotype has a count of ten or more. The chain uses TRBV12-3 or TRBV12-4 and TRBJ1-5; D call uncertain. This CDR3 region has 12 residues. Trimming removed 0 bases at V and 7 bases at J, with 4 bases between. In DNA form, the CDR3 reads TGTGCCAGCAGTTTAGCGCGGCAGCCCCAGCATTTT. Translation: CASSLARQPQHF.

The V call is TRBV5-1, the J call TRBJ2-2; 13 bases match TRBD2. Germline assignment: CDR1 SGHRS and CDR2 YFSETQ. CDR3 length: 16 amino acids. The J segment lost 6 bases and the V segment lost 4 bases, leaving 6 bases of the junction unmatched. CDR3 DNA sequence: TGCGCCAGCAGCGCGACTAGCGGGAGGTATGCCGGGGAGCTGTTTTTT. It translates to CASSATSGRYAGELFF.

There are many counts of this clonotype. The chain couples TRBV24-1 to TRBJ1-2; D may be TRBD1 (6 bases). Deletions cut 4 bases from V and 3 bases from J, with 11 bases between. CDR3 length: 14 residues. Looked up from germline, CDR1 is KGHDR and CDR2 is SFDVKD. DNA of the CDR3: TGTGCCACCAGTGAGGCCGGGACATACTATGGCTACACCTTC. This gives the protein CATSEAGTYYGYTF.

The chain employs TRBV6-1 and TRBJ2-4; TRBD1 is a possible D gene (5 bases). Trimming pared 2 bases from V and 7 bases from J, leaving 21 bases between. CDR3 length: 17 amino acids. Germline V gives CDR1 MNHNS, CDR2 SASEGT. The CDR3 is CASSEKPVSRVTNIQYF. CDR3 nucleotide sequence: TGTGCCAGCAGTGAAAAGCCCGTTTCCAGGGTCACTAACATTCAGTACTTC.

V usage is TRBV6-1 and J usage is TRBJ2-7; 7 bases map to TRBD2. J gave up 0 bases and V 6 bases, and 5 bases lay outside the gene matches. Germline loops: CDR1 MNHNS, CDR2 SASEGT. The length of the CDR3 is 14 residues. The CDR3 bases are TGTGCCAGCAGGGCTAGCGGCCGCTCCTACGAGCAGTACTTC. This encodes CASRASGRSYEQYF.

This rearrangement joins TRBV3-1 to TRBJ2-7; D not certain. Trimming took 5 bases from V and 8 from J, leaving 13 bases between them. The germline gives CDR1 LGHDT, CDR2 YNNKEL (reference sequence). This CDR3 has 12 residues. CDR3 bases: TGTGCCAGCAGCTCAACGGCTGCCCAGCAGTACTTC. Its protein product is CASSSTAAQQYF.

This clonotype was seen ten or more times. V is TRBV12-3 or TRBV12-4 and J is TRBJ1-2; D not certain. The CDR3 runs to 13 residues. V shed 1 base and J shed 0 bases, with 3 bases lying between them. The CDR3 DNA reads TGTGCCAGCAGTTTAGGAGCTAACTATGGCTACACCTTC. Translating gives CASSLGANYGYTF.

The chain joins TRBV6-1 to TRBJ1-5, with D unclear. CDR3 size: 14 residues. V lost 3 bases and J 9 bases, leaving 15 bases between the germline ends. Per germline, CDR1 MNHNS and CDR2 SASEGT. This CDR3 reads CASSEGEGWPPQHF. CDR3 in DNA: TGTGCCAGCAGTGAGGGAGAGGGATGGCCGCCCCAGCATTTT.

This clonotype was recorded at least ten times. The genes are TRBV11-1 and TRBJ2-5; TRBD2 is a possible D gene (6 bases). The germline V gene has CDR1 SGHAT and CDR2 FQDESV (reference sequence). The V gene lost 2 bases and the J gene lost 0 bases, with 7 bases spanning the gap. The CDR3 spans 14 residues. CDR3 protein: CASSLRGDQETQYF. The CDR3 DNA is TGTGCCAGCAGCTTACGCGGGGACCAAGAGACCCAGTACTTC.

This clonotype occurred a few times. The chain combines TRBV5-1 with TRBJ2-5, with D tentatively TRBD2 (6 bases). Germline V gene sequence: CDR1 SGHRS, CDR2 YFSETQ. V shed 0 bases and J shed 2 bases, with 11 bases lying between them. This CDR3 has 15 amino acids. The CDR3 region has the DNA TGCGCCAGCAGCTTGGGGACTACCCAACAAGAGACCCAGTACTTC. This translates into CASSLGTTQQETQYF.

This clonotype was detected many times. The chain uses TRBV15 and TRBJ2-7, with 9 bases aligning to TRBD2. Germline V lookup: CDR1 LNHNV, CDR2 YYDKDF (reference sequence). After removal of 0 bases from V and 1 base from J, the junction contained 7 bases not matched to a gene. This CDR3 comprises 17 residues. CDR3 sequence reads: CATSREAREGYSYEQYF. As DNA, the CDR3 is TGTGCCACCAGCAGAGAGGCGCGGGAGGGGTATTCCTACGAGCAGTACTTC.

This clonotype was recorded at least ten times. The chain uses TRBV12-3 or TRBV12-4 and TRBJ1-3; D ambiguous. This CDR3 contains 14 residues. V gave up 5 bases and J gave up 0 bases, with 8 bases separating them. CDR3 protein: CASSDTNSGNTIYF. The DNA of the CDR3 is TGTGCCAGCAGTGACACCAACTCTGGAAACACCATATATTTT.

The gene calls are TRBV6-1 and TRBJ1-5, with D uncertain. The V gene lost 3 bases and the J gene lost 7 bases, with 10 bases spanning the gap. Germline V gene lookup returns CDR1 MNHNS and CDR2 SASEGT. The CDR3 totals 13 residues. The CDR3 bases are TGTGCCAGCAGTGATGGGGTCCCCCAGCCCCAGCATTTT. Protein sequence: CASSDGVPQPQHF.

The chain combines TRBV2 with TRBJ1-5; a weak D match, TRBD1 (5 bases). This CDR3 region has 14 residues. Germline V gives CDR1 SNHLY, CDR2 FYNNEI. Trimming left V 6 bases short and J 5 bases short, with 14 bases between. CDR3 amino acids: CASRRGNEYQPQHF. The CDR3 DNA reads TGTGCCAGCAGGAGGGGCAATGAATATCAGCCCCAGCATTTT.

The chain's CDR3 is CASSLYREGETQYF. The CDR3 DNA reads TGTGCCAGCAGCTTATACAGGGAGGGAGAGACCCAGTACTTC. The chain combines TRBV6-5 with TRBJ2-5, with a tentative D call TRBD2 (7 bases). V lost 6 bases and J 4 bases, leaving 15 bases between the germline ends. The CDR3 is 14 amino acids. From germline, CDR1 is MNHEY and CDR2 SVGAGI.

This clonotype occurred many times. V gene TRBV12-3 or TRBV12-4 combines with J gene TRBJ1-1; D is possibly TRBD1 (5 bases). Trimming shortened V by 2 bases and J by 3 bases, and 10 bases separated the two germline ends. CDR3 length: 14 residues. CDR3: CASSLRGLYTEAFF. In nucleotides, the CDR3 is TGTGCCAGCAGTTTAAGGGGTTTGTACACTGAAGCTTTCTTT.

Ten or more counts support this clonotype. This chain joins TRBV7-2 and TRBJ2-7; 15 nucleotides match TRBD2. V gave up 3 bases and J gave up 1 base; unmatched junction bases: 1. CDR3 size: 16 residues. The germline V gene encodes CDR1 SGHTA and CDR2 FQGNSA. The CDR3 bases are TGTGCCAGCAGCTTCGGACTAGCGGGAGGGTCCTACGAGCAGTACTTC. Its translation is CASSFGLAGGSYEQYF.

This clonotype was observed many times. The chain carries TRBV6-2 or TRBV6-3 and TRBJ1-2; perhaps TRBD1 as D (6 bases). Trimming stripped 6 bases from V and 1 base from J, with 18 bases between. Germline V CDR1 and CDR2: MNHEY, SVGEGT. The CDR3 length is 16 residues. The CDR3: CASSPRTARFNYGYTF. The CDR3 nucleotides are TGTGCCAGCAGCCCCAGGACAGCCCGCTTTAACTATGGCTACACCTTC.

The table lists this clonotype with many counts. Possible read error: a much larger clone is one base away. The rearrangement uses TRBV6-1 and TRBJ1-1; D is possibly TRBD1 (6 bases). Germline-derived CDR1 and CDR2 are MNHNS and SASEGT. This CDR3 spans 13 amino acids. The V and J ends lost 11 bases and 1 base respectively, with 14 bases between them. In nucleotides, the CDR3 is TGTGCCGGCACGCTGACAGGGAACACTGAAGCTTTCTTT. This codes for CAGTLTGNTEAFF.

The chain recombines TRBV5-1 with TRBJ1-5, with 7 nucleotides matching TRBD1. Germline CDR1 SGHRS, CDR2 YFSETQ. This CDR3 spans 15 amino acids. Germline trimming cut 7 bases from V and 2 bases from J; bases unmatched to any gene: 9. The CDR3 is CASEKGAEGNQPQHF. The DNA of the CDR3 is TGCGCCAGCGAGAAGGGGGCGGAGGGCAATCAGCCCCAGCATTTT.

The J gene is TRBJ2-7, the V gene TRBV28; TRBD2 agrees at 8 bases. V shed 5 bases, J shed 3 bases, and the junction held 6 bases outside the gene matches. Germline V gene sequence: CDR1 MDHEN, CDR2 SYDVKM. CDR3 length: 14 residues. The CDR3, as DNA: TGTGCCAGCAGTACGGGACTAGGGCTCTACGAGCAGTACTTC. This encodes CASSTGLGLYEQYF. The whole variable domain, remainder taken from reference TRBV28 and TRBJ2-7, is DVKVTQSSRYLVKRTGEKVFLECVQDMDHENMFWYRQDPGLGLRLIYFSYDVKMKEKGDIPEGYSVSREKKERFSLILESASTNQTSMYLCASSTGLGLYEQYFGPGTRLTVT.

In DNA, the CDR3 is TGTGCCACCAGCAGAGATTGGACCAACCAAAACGAAGCTTTCTTT. Protein product: CATSRDWTNQNEAFF. This chain joins TRBV15 and TRBJ1-1; D is uncertain. Germline V gene sequence: CDR1 LNHNV, CDR2 YYDKDF (reference sequence). V was shortened by 0 bases and J by 8 bases, with 16 bases between the two germline ends. The CDR3 runs to 15 residues.

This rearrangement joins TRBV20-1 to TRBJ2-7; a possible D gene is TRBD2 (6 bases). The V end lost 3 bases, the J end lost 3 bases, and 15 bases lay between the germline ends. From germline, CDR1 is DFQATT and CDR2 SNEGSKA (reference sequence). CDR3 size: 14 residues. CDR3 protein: CSARDYSSLYEQYF. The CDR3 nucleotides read TGCAGTGCTAGGGACTACTCCTCTCTCTACGAGCAGTACTTC.

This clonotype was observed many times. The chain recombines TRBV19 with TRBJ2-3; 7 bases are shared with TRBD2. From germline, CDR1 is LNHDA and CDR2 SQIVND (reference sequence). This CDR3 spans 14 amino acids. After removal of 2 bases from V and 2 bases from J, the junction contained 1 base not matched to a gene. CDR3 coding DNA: TGTGCCAGTAGTATACGGGGGGACACAGATACGCAGTATTTT. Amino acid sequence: CASSIRGDTDTQYF.

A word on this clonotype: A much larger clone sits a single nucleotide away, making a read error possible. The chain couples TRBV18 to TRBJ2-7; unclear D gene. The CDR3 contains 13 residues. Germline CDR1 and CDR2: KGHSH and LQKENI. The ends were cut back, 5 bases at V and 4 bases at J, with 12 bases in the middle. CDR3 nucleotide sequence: TGTGCCAGCTCAATCAGGAGTCTTTACGAGCAGTACTTC. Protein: CASSIRSLYEQYF.

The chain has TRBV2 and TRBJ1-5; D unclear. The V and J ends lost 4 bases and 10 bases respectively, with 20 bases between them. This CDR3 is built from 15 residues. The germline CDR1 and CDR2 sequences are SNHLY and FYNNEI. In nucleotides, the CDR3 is TGTGCCAGCAGTGCTGAACAAGGGCTCGGGCGTCCCCAGCATTTT. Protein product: CASSAEQGLGRPQHF.

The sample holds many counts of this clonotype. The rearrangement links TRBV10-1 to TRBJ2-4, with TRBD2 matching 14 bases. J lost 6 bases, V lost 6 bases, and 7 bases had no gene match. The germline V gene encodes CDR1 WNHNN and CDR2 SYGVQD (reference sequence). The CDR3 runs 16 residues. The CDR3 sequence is CASRRGLAGERNIQYF. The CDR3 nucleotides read TGCGCCAGCAGAAGGGGACTAGCGGGGGAGAGAAACATTCAGTACTTC.